The 21 T cell receptor beta chains in this list originate from one sample, sequenced in a study of T cell changes during pregnancy in multiple sclerosis. Here immunoSEQ multiplex PCR was the method, and the copy in TCRdb shows in-frame clones only, minus some. The sample lists tens of thousands of clones; approximately 90% were seen once. The sequencing used peripheral blood, collected in the second trimester of pregnancy. These receptors came from a female donor in good health, enrolled as a control in a pregnancy study.

To note about this clone: Germline is not matched at one junction end, which may reflect a read error. V is TRBV4-1 and J is TRBJ2-2; TRBD1 matches 10 bases. In germline, CDR1 is MGHRA, CDR2 YSYEKL. The CDR3 has 15 amino acids. CDR3 sequence reads: CASRQTGGRTGELFF. Here the CDR3 DNA reads TGCGCCAGCCGCCAGACAGGGGGCAGGACCGGGGAGCTGTTTTTT.

This chain joins TRBV30 and TRBJ1-1; 9 bases align to TRBD1. This CDR3 comprises 13 residues. The germline CDR1 and CDR2 sequences are GTSNPN and SVGIG (reference sequence). V was pared by 8 bases and J by 5 bases, with 9 bases of the junction left unmatched. The CDR3 DNA follows: TGTGCCCGATCTCCGGGACAGGGTACTGAAGCTTTCTTT. Translation: CARSPGQGTEAFF.

This rearrangement joins TRBV2 to TRBJ1-6; D not resolved. The CDR3 is made up of 12 amino acids. The ends were cut back, 6 bases at V and 7 bases at J, with 7 bases in the middle. The V gene's germline CDR1 is SNHLY and CDR2 FYNNEI. This chain's CDR3 is CASSRINSPLHF. As DNA, the CDR3 is TGTGCCAGCAGCAGGATCAATTCACCCCTCCACTTT.

The rearrangement links TRBV19 to TRBJ2-7, with D possibly matching TRBD1 (5 bases). Looked up from germline, CDR1 is LNHDA and CDR2 is SQIVND (reference sequence). This CDR3 contains 12 residues. Trimming shortened V by 3 bases and J by 3 bases, and 6 bases separated the two germline ends. The CDR3 sequence is CASSIDSYEQYF. The CDR3 DNA reads as TGTGCCAGTAGTATTGACAGCTACGAGCAGTACTTC.

This chain links TRBV19 with TRBJ1-6, with 7 positions matching TRBD1. The CDR3 contains 14 residues. CDR1 and CDR2 (germline): LNHDA, SQIVND (reference sequence). After removal of 7 bases from V and 14 bases from J, the junction contained 14 bases not matched to a gene. The CDR3 DNA reads TGTGCCAGTACCCCGGGACAGCGAAATTCGGCCCTCCACTTT. Its protein is CASTPGQRNSALHF.

The rearrangement uses TRBV18 and TRBJ2-7; the D is unclear. The V end lost 1 base, the J end lost 4 bases, and 11 bases lay between the germline ends. This CDR3 has 14 amino acids. Looked up from germline, CDR1 is KGHSH and CDR2 is LQKENI. The CDR3 DNA reads TGTGCCAGCTCACCACTGGCTGCCTCTTACGAGCAGTACTTC. Encoded protein: CASSPLAASYEQYF.

The chain links TRBV9 to TRBJ1-2, with 7 bases aligning to TRBD1. V shed 2 bases, J shed 2 bases, and the junction held 3 bases outside the gene matches. The CDR3 loop spans 14 amino acids. Germline CDR1 is SGDLS and CDR2 is YYNGEE. The CDR3 DNA sequence: TGTGCCAGCAGCGTGTTGACAGGGAACTATGGCTACACCTTC. Its protein is CASSVLTGNYGYTF.

This chain connects TRBV7-2 to TRBJ2-5; possibly TRBD2 for D (5 bases). The CDR3 contains 15 residues. Deletions cut 5 bases from V and 2 bases from J, with 15 bases between. Germline V CDR1 and CDR2: SGHTA, FQGNSA. The CDR3 is CASSERGYMQETQYF. The DNA for the CDR3 is TGTGCCAGCAGCGAACGGGGATATATGCAAGAGACCCAGTACTTC.

J is TRBJ2-5 and V is TRBV4-3; maybe TRBD1 (6 bases). Germline V lookup: CDR1 LGHNA, CDR2 YSLEER. This CDR3 is 14 amino acids long. V was trimmed by 0 bases and J by 6 bases, leaving 11 bases between them. The CDR3 DNA reads TGCGCCAGCAGCCAAGATAGGGGGTCGCAGACCCAGTACTTC. This sequence encodes CASSQDRGSQTQYF.

The chain employs TRBV11-2 and TRBJ2-5; the D gene is possibly TRBD2 (5 bases). The CDR3 runs to 12 residues. Per the germline V gene, CDR1 is SGHAT and CDR2 is FQNNGV. V lost 4 bases to trimming and J lost 5 bases, with 8 bases between them. The CDR3 region is CASSSSGETQYF. The CDR3 nucleotides read TGTGCCAGCAGCTCCTCGGGGGAGACCCAGTACTTC.

This chain links TRBV21-1 with TRBJ2-7; whether TRBD2, the table's D call, matches the DNA was not checked. TRBV21-1 is an annotated pseudogene. This CDR3 is built from 18 residues. Here the CDR3 reads CASSPPTVLGYPSYEQYF. Here the CDR3 DNA reads TGTGCCAGCAGCCCTCCCACGGTTCTAGGATACCCGTCCTACGAGCAGTACTTC.

The chain recombines TRBV18 with TRBJ1-4; TRBD1 matches 7 bases. This CDR3 comprises 16 residues. CDR1 and CDR2 from the germline V gene are KGHSH and LQKENI. J lost 5 bases, V lost 4 bases, and 10 bases had no gene match. CDR3 bases: TGTGCCAGCTCACGGGTAAAAGACAGGGCCAATGAAAAACTGTTTTTT. This encodes CASSRVKDRANEKLFF.

This chain uses TRBV2 with TRBJ2-1; D call uncertain. The length of the CDR3 is 13 residues. V lost 5 bases and J lost 4, with 9 bases in between. Germline V lookup: CDR1 SNHLY, CDR2 FYNNEI. CDR3 loop: CASSILSYNEQFF. CDR3 coding DNA: TGTGCCAGCAGTATACTGTCGTACAATGAGCAGTTCTTC.

This clone was counted a single time. CDR3 sequence reads: CASSLGTPFYGYTF. CDR3 nucleotides: TGTGCCAGCAGCTTGGGGACACCCTTCTATGGCTACACCTTC. This chain joins TRBV5-6 and TRBJ1-2; perhaps TRBD1 as D (5 bases). CDR1 and CDR2 (germline): SGHDT, YYEEEE. This CDR3 region has 14 residues. Trimming took 0 bases from V and 4 from J, leaving 10 bases between them.

Here the CDR3 reads CATAKPGGLGSQPQHF. The DNA of the CDR3 is TGTGCCACCGCGAAGCCAGGAGGCCTGGGGAGTCAGCCCCAGCATTTT. This chain joins TRBV7-3 and TRBJ1-5, with D unresolved. Germline assignment: CDR1 SGHTA and CDR2 FQGTGA. Trimming removed 10 bases at V and 6 bases at J, with 25 bases between. The CDR3 totals 16 residues.

The chain joins TRBV11-3 to TRBJ2-5; 8 bases match TRBD1. This CDR3 region has 14 residues. Losses at the gene ends were 4 bases for V and 4 bases for J; bases not matched to a gene: 5. Looked up from germline, CDR1 is SGHNT and CDR2 is YENEEA. CDR3 region: CASSSGQGRETQYF. The CDR3 DNA follows: TGTGCCAGCAGCTCCGGACAGGGTCGAGAGACCCAGTACTTC.

The chain carries TRBV7-8 and TRBJ1-1, with D uncertain. V was cut by 1 base and J by 5 bases, with 5 bases left in between. This CDR3 region has 12 residues. Germline loops: CDR1 SGHVS, CDR2 FQNEAQ. The CDR3 DNA follows: TGTGCCAGCAGCTTAGACAAAACTGAAGCTTTCTTT. Its translation is CASSLDKTEAFF. Full variable domain (outside the CDR3, taken from reference TRBV7-8 and TRBJ1-1): GAGVSQSPRYKVAKRGQDVALRCDPISGHVSLFWYQQALGQGPEFLTYFQNEAQLDKSGLPSDRFFAERPEGSVSTLKIQRTQQEDSAVYLCASSLDKTEAFFGQGTRLTVV.

This chain connects TRBV7-9 to TRBJ1-2; D possibly corresponds to TRBD1 (6 bases). The CDR3 covers 13 residues. Trimming stripped 8 bases from V and 0 bases from J, with 10 bases between. Germline V gene sequence: CDR1 SEHNR, CDR2 FQNEAQ (reference sequence). CDR3 coding DNA: TGTGCCAGCGCGGACAGCACTAACTATGGCTACACCTTC. This translates into CASADSTNYGYTF.

The chain is built from TRBV6-5 and TRBJ1-5; tentatively, D is TRBD1 (5 bases). This CDR3 is built from 14 residues. The germline gives CDR1 MNHEY, CDR2 SVGAGI. Trimming took off 5 bases at V and 4 bases at J, with 12 bases between the two ends. The CDR3 DNA sequence: TGTGCCAGCAGTAGGGGAAGATTGAATCAGCCCCAGCATTTT. This sequence encodes CASSRGRLNQPQHF.

This clone was seen only once. CDR3 nucleotides: TGTGCCAGTAGTACCAAGACTAGCGGGGGTAACGAGCAGTACTTC. This codes for CASSTKTSGGNEQYF. This chain uses TRBV19 with TRBJ2-7; 12 positions agree with TRBD2. The CDR3 runs to 15 residues. Unmatched junction bases numbered 6, after V lost 4 bases and J lost 5 bases. Germline V gene lookup returns CDR1 LNHDA and CDR2 SQIVND (reference sequence).

This clone has a single count. The chain combines TRBV18 with TRBJ2-7; 7 bases are a match to TRBD2. Germline V CDR1 and CDR2: KGHSH, LQKENI. The V and J ends lost 3 bases and 6 bases, in that order; junction bases with no gene match: 5. CDR3 size: 13 residues. CDR3 protein: CASSPFGGGEQYF. The CDR3 DNA reads TGTGCCAGCTCACCTTTTGGGGGGGGCGAGCAGTACTTC. The full variable domain, rest sourced from reference TRBV18 and TRBJ2-7, is NAGVMQNPRHLVRRRGQEARLRCSPMKGHSHVYWYRQLPEEGLKFMVYLQKENIIDESGMPKERFSAEFPKEGPSILRIQQVVRGDSAAYFCASSPFGGGEQYFGPGTRLTVT.